This is a list of T cell receptor beta chains from one sample in a study of cytomegalovirus exposure and HLA in healthy donors. Using immunoSEQ multiplex PCR, the repertoire was profiled, and TCRdb retains in-frame clones only, with some absent. The table has some 200,000 clones, around 86% seen once. The specimen was PBMCs. The receptors stem from a young woman in good health and CMV-seronegative. CDR3s include the opening cysteine and the closing phenylalanine or tryptophan. Each record gives: V gene, D gene, J gene, CDR3 protein. D genes are given only for firm matches.

>TRBV6-1|-|TRBJ2-3
CASSLTRPGDTQYF
>TRBV20-1|-|TRBJ2-1
CSARHINEQFF
>TRBV2|TRBD2|TRBJ2-1
CASSELGSGSAQFF
>TRBV5-1|TRBD2|TRBJ2-1
CASSLALLSGGEQFF
>TRBV6-5|-|TRBJ1-5
CASSYRAYSNQPQHF
>TRBV7-3|-|TRBJ1-1
CASSRGGDTEAFF
>TRBV6-1|-|TRBJ2-1
CASSKTGSNNEQFF
>TRBV5-6|TRBD2|TRBJ2-7
CASSTRTSGTSPNEQYF
>TRBV7-8|TRBD2|TRBJ2-1
CASSLDFLAGELGNEQFF
>TRBV27|-|TRBJ1-4
CASSQRGMGNEKLFF
>TRBV19|-|TRBJ1-6
CASTRQILTPLHF
>TRBV7-9|TRBD1|TRBJ2-7
CASSFDQGVSYEQYF
>TRBV6-1|TRBD1|TRBJ2-5
CASSRQGQETQYF
>TRBV4-1|-|TRBJ2-1
CASSVGGQTYNEQFF
>TRBV28|TRBD1|TRBJ2-1
CASSLQGSEQFF
>TRBV7-3|-|TRBJ2-5
CASSLNSGSQETQYF
>TRBV30|-|TRBJ2-7
CAWAGSGTQYF
>TRBV6-1|-|TRBJ1-4
CASSDPGQGPSFNEKLFF
>TRBV5-4|TRBD2|TRBJ2-3
CASSSMGLAGVLLGDTQYF
>TRBV2|-|TRBJ1-1
CASSVWQDMNTEAFF
>TRBV7-9|-|TRBJ1-1
CASNPPSDTEAFF
>TRBV15|TRBD1|TRBJ2-5
CATSGPGQIETQYF
>TRBV30|TRBD1|TRBJ2-7
CAWKPGQGFEQYF
>TRBV18|TRBD1|TRBJ2-2
CASSRTGGNTGELFF
>TRBV6-1|TRBD2|TRBJ2-3
CASSEAPASGRVRTQYF
>TRBV10-1|-|TRBJ1-1
CASSEGGGGEAFF
>TRBV18|TRBD1|TRBJ2-3
CASSPPTGQGADTQYF
>TRBV28|-|TRBJ2-5
CASTLTRTFQETQYF
>TRBV27|TRBD2|-
CASSLIGTSGHEQYF
>TRBV5-6|-|TRBJ2-5
CASSLAGSETQYF
>TRBV19|-|TRBJ1-4
CASSMGPPGEKLFF
>TRBV5-1|TRBD2|TRBJ2-1
CASRPQLAGGYNEQFF
>TRBV5-1|TRBD1|TRBJ2-7
CASSSPGQGAYEQYF
>TRBV2|-|TRBJ1-1
CASSERDGAFF
>TRBV19|-|TRBJ1-1
CASRVLVGPYEAFF
>TRBV27|-|TRBJ1-2
CASSSRIAPTNYGYTF
>TRBV6-1|TRBD1|TRBJ2-7
CASSDLDRVYEQYF
>TRBV2|-|TRBJ1-5
CASSEGLGEPQHF
>TRBV19|-|TRBJ1-1
CASSTRGYEAFF
>TRBV5-1|-|TRBJ1-2
CASSLAEGSYTF
>TRBV7-9|TRBD1|TRBJ1-1
CASSFGRQGNTEAFF
>TRBV2|-|TRBJ2-2
CASKSSRTSAGELFF
>TRBV30|-|TRBJ1-5
CAWTGGGDQPQHF
>TRBV30|TRBD1|TRBJ1-6
CASDARGQDSPLHF
>TRBV7-9|TRBD1|TRBJ1-2
CASSPTGVYGYTF
>TRBV7-8|TRBD1|TRBJ2-1
CASSLGTGTGVDEQFF
>TRBV27|TRBD1|TRBJ2-1
CASNTGTVYNEQFF
>TRBV10-3|TRBD1|TRBJ2-5
CAIRGTGPNEQYF
>TRBV27|-|TRBJ1-1
CASSSRTSVNTEAFF
>TRBV18|-|TRBJ1-2
CARCGYRRYGYTF
>TRBV15|-|TRBJ1-2
CATSRGDWLAEGYTF
>TRBV27|-|TRBJ2-1
CASSLSFGTPGNEQFF
>TRBV7-3|-|TRBJ2-7
CASSLSLASGEQYF